Listed here are 27 T cell receptor beta chains from one sample, sequenced in a study of T-cell memory formation after mild COVID-19. MiXCR was run by TCRdb on the 5' RACE reads, yielding one entry per CDR3 protein. The repertoire includes 450,000 or so distinct CDR3 sequences, about 23% of them detected once, and approximately 12% sits in the top ten. The sample was PBMCs or a T cell subset sorted from them (not recorded which). These receptors were collected from an adult woman who had mild COVID-19 (a few samples of this study predate the infection). Cell type and time point are not known.

This clonotype was counted ten times or more. This chain links TRBV20-1 with TRBJ2-2; D is perhaps TRBD2 (6 bases). Trimming took off 1 base at V and 4 bases at J, with 13 bases between the two ends. Looked up from germline, CDR1 is DFQATT and CDR2 is SNEGSKA (reference sequence). This CDR3 spans 15 amino acids. The CDR3 nucleotides are TGCAGTGCTAGAGCCTCACTAGCCTCCACCGGGGAGCTGTTTTTT. Its translation: CSARASLASTGELFF.

This clonotype was seen a handful of times. The V and J genes are TRBV15 and TRBJ2-1, with D possibly called TRBD1 or TRBD2 (5 bases each). CDR1 and CDR2 (germline): LNHNV, YYDKDF (reference sequence). Trimming removed 6 bases from V and 10 bases from J, with 13 bases in between. CDR3 length equals 12 residues. In DNA, the CDR3 is TGTGCCACCAGAGATTCGGGGCAGGAGCAGTTCTTC. It codes for CATRDSGQEQFF.

This clonotype was seen a handful of times. The rearrangement links TRBV7-9 to TRBJ2-1; TRBD2 agrees at 7 bases. The CDR3 consists of 16 residues. Trimming removed 1 base from V and 4 bases from J; junction bases left unmatched: 7. The germline CDR1 and CDR2 sequences are SEHNR and FQNEAQ (reference sequence). The chain's CDR3 is CASSLGEGRNYNEQFF. The CDR3 coding sequence is TGTGCCAGCAGCTTAGGGGAGGGCCGGAATTACAATGAGCAGTTCTTC. The complete variable domain, with remaining parts taken from reference TRBV7-9 and TRBJ2-1, reads DTGVSQNPRHKITKRGQNVTFRCDPISEHNRLYWYRQTLGQGPEFLTYFQNEAQLEKSRLLSDRFSAERPKGSFSTLEIQRTEQGDSAMYLCASSLGEGRNYNEQFFGPGTRLTVL.

The chain combines TRBV3-1 with TRBJ2-7; 12 bases align to TRBD2. The ends lost 6 bases at V and 2 bases at J; junction bases unmatched: 8. The CDR3 covers 16 residues. The germline gives CDR1 LGHDT, CDR2 YNNKEL (reference sequence). The chain's CDR3 is CASRPGTSGPPYEQYF. DNA for the CDR3: TGTGCCAGCAGGCCCGGGACTAGCGGGCCCCCCTACGAGCAGTACTTC.

This clonotype was picked up a small number of times. This chain connects TRBV7-9 to TRBJ2-6; D not certain. Per the germline V gene, CDR1 is SEHNR and CDR2 is FQNEAQ (reference sequence). The CDR3 spans 17 residues. Trimming shortened V by 2 bases and J by 0 bases, and 11 bases separated the two germline ends. Here the CDR3 reads CASSLIAGNSGANVLTF. Written as DNA, the CDR3 is TGTGCCAGCAGCTTAATCGCCGGAAACTCTGGGGCCAACGTCCTGACTTTC.

The chain has TRBV4-1 and TRBJ1-6, with D uncertain. The CDR3 is made up of 13 amino acids. CDR1 MGHRA and CDR2 YSYEKL come from the germline V gene. Trimming cost V 3 bases and J 4 bases, with 4 bases left between them. The CDR3 DNA reads as TGCGCCAGCAGCCAGCTGTATAATTCACCCCTCCACTTT. This translates into CASSQLYNSPLHF.

This clonotype was observed a handful of times. The chain uses TRBV15 and TRBJ2-3; D is possibly TRBD2 (5 bases). The germline gives CDR1 LNHNV, CDR2 YYDKDF (reference sequence). Deletions cut 0 bases from V and 6 bases from J, with 10 bases between. The CDR3 spans 14 residues. CDR3 protein: CATSRDSEADTQYF. The CDR3, as DNA: TGTGCCACCAGCAGAGATTCGGAGGCTGATACGCAGTATTTT.

V gene TRBV7-9 combines with J gene TRBJ1-1; D may be TRBD1 (6 bases). The CDR3 length is 12 residues. Looked up from germline, CDR1 is SEHNR and CDR2 is FQNEAQ (reference sequence). V was shortened by 4 bases and J by 8 bases, with 11 bases between the two germline ends. The DNA of the CDR3 is TGTGCCAGCAGCTCCAGGGGTGCCGAAGCTTTCTTT. The encoded protein is CASSSRGAEAFF.

The chain recombines TRBV18 with TRBJ2-5; D ambiguous. Trimming stripped 1 base from V and 2 bases from J, with 5 bases between. There are 13 residues in the CDR3. CDR1 is KGHSH, CDR2 LQKENI, per germline. This chain's CDR3 is CASSPQRQETQYF. CDR3 DNA: TGTGCCAGCTCACCACAGAGACAAGAGACCCAGTACTTC.

This clonotype was seen ten or more times. The gene calls are TRBV7-2 and TRBJ2-3; D not resolved. Trimming shortened V by 0 bases and J by 4 bases, and 5 bases separated the two germline ends. Germline V gene data show CDR1 as SGHTA and CDR2 as FQGNSA. The CDR3 has 13 residues. The CDR3 coding sequence is TGTGCCAGCAGCTTAGCGCCCCCAGATACGCAGTATTTT. Translated: CASSLAPPDTQYF.

The CDR3 sequence: CSARDPDRVGVYEQYF. The CDR3 DNA is TGCAGTGCTAGAGACCCCGATAGGGTGGGCGTCTACGAGCAGTACTTC. This sequence joins TRBV20-1 and TRBJ2-7; D is unclear. The CDR3 is made up of 16 amino acids. In germline, CDR1 is DFQATT, CDR2 SNEGSKA (reference sequence). V lost 0 bases and J 3 bases, leaving 18 bases between the germline ends.

This clonotype was picked up a small number of times. This chain links TRBV6-1 with TRBJ2-1; D is perhaps TRBD2 (6 bases). V lost 6 bases and J 5 bases, leaving 17 bases between the germline ends. There are 15 residues in the CDR3. Germline-derived CDR1 and CDR2 are MNHNS and SASEGT. CDR3 loop: CASRAGTPGDNEQFF. CDR3 DNA: TGTGCCAGCAGGGCAGGGACTCCGGGGGACAATGAGCAGTTCTTC.

A few counts support this clonotype. The rearrangement links TRBV12-3 or TRBV12-4 to TRBJ1-1; D unclear. Trimming removed 6 bases at V and 3 bases at J, with 17 bases between. The CDR3 loop spans 15 amino acids. As DNA, the CDR3 is TGTGCCAGCAGCCATAGGGTCGGAGCGGACACTGAAGCTTTCTTT. It translates to CASSHRVGADTEAFF.

The sample holds a few counts of this clonotype. This chain connects TRBV19 to TRBJ2-7; 11 nucleotides agree with TRBD2. V shed 10 bases and J 5 bases; nucleotides not matched to a gene: 7. The germline CDR1 and CDR2 sequences are LNHDA and SQIVND (reference sequence). This CDR3 is built from 13 residues. For the CDR3, the DNA is TGTGCCAACCCGACTAGCGGGAACCACGAGCAGTACTTC. Translating it yields CANPTSGNHEQYF.

The CDR3 sequence: CSAIRQQGFSEQFF. The DNA for the CDR3 is TGCAGTGCTATCAGACAGCAGGGGTTCTCCGAGCAGTTCTTC. This chain joins TRBV20-1 and TRBJ2-1, with a weak D call TRBD1 (6 bases). The CDR3 sequence is 14 residues long. Germline-derived CDR1 and CDR2 are DFQATT and SNEGSKA (reference sequence). Trimming removed 4 bases from V and 10 bases from J, with 20 bases in between.

The chain couples TRBV11-2 to TRBJ1-1; 11 nucleotides match TRBD1. Germline CDR1 and CDR2: SGHAT and FQNNGV. J was trimmed by 4 bases and V by 0 bases; bases with no gene match: 1. The CDR3 spans 15 residues. The DNA for the CDR3 is TGTGCCAGCAGCTTAGACGGGACAGGGGGCACTGAAGCTTTCTTT. It translates to CASSLDGTGGTEAFF.

J is TRBJ2-3 and V is TRBV5-1; TRBD1 matches at 7 bases. Germline CDR1 reads SGHRS; CDR2 reads YFSETQ. With 4 bases clipped from V and 3 bases from J, the junction kept 8 bases outside the gene matches. This CDR3 has 15 residues. CDR3 bases: TGCGCCAGCAGCCGTGACAGGGAGCGAACAGATACGCAGTATTTT. Protein sequence: CASSRDRERTDTQYF.

This clonotype was seen more than once but under ten times. The gene calls are TRBV7-8 and TRBJ1-2; TRBD1 aligns across 10 bases. This CDR3 is 14 amino acids long. Germline loops: CDR1 SGHVS, CDR2 FQNEAQ. V trimming: 4 bases; J trimming: 4 bases; junction bases outside the gene matches: 3. CDR3 DNA sequence: TGTGCCAGCAGCTCGGACAGGGGGAGCTATGGCTACACCTTC. Translated: CASSSDRGSYGYTF.

This clonotype was found a few times. The chain joins TRBV7-9 to TRBJ2-7; possible D gene TRBD1, 5 bases. Germline CDR1 and CDR2: SEHNR and FQNEAQ (reference sequence). Trimming stripped 5 bases from V and 3 bases from J, with 14 bases between. This CDR3 is 14 amino acids long. As DNA, the CDR3 is TGTGCCAGCAGCCGATACCCAGGGTACTACGAGCAGTACTTC. Translating it yields CASSRYPGYYEQYF. Combining the CDR3 with reference TRBV7-9 and TRBJ2-7 gives the whole variable domain DTGVSQNPRHKITKRGQNVTFRCDPISEHNRLYWYRQTLGQGPEFLTYFQNEAQLEKSRLLSDRFSAERPKGSFSTLEIQRTEQGDSAMYLCASSRYPGYYEQYFGPGTRLTVT.

V gene TRBV29-1 combines with J gene TRBJ1-1; 11 nucleotides align to TRBD1. The germline gives CDR1 SQVTM, CDR2 ANQGSEA. This CDR3 is 13 amino acids long. V gave up 7 bases and J gave up 6 bases; unmatched junction bases: 7. Here the CDR3 reads CSAGQGAFAEAFF. CDR3 bases: TGCAGCGCTGGACAGGGGGCGTTCGCTGAAGCTTTCTTT.

This clonotype was seen a few times. V gene TRBV4-3 combines with J gene TRBJ2-1; D is perhaps TRBD1 (6 bases). The CDR3 has 15 amino acids. CDR1 is LGHNA, CDR2 YSLEER, per germline. With 1 base removed from V and 3 bases from J, the gap between germline ends came to 10 bases. This chain's CDR3 is CASSQGGGFYNEQFF. CDR3 coding DNA: TGCGCCAGCAGCCAAGGAGGGGGATTCTACAATGAGCAGTTCTTC.

This chain uses TRBV7-9 with TRBJ2-7; either TRBD1 or TRBD2 may supply D (6 bases each). There are 14 residues in the CDR3. The V and J ends lost 5 bases and 3 bases respectively, with 14 bases between them. The germline CDR1 and CDR2 sequences are SEHNR and FQNEAQ (reference sequence). CDR3 amino acids: CASSPGARHYEQYF. The DNA of the CDR3 is TGTGCCAGCAGCCCGGGGGCCAGACACTACGAGCAGTACTTC.

In its sample, this clonotype was seen many times. The chain carries TRBV12-3 or TRBV12-4 and TRBJ2-1, with D tentatively TRBD1 (6 bases). The CDR3 has 13 residues. The V and J ends lost 3 bases and 6 bases respectively, with 9 bases between them. The CDR3 DNA reads TGTGCCAGCAGTTTTAGAGGGGGCAATGAGCAGTTCTTC. Amino acids: CASSFRGGNEQFF.

This clonotype was seen only a few times. This chain joins TRBV20-1 and TRBJ2-3; D gene unclear. From germline, CDR1 is DFQATT and CDR2 SNEGSKA (reference sequence). This CDR3 spans 14 amino acids. Trimming pared 2 bases from V and 3 bases from J, leaving 12 bases between. CDR3 amino acids: CSARSQIPTDTQYF. The CDR3 DNA follows: TGCAGTGCTAGAAGCCAGATCCCTACAGATACGCAGTATTTT.

The V gene is TRBV9, the J gene TRBJ2-3; no clear D. CDR3 length equals 15 residues. Trimming removed 0 bases from V and 0 bases from J, with 8 bases in between. CDR1 is SGDLS and CDR2 is YYNGEE in the germline V gene. CDR3 loop: CASSVELRSTDTQYF. CDR3 bases: TGTGCCAGCAGCGTAGAATTAAGGAGCACAGATACGCAGTATTTT.

The chain combines TRBV20-1 with TRBJ2-7; D is uncertain. Germline V gives CDR1 DFQATT, CDR2 SNEGSKA (reference sequence). The CDR3 is 11 residues long. This CDR3 is CSPGSGHEQYF. For the CDR3, the DNA is TGCAGCCCCGGTTCCGGCCACGAGCAGTACTTC.

This clonotype has more than one count but fewer than ten. The chain has TRBV24-1 and TRBJ2-3, with D maybe TRBD2 (6 bases). Germline-derived CDR1 and CDR2 are KGHDR and SFDVKD. The CDR3 consists of 15 residues. V was shortened by 4 bases and J by 0 bases, with 10 bases between the two germline ends. The CDR3 nucleotides read TGTGCCACCAGTGACCCCGGGACTAGCACAGATACGCAGTATTTT. Its protein is CATSDPGTSTDTQYF.